This record concerns one TCR beta chain sequence. The sample comes from a study of blood T cell repertoires in COVID-19. Background on the study: Sites in the United States, Italy and Spain provided acute and convalescent COVID-19 samples. In each case, the material was cDNA or gDNA derived from T cells, B-cell-depleted T cells, or PBMCs.

V shed 2 bases and J shed 0 bases, with 9 bases lying between them. Germline V lookup: CDR1 SGHTS, CDR2 YDEGEE. CDR3 length: 15 residues. In the original processing: Reference gene primer amplification in the assay estimated nucleated cell counts. Assay used: immunoSEQ multiplex PCR; TCRdb lists only in-frame clones, some missing. That table furnishes V, J and clone size, whereas the DNA furnished D and trimming. The table has around 140,000 clones, 80% to 90% seen once. The chain couples TRBV5-8 to TRBJ2-1, with a possible D match to TRBD2 (6 bases). Material for sequencing was peripheral blood. This sequence was found in a woman aged 50 to 60 with active or convalescent COVID-19. The CDR3 bases are TGTGCCAGCAGCTTTGGAGGGAGCTCCTACAATGAGCAGTTCTTC. The encoded protein is CASSFGGSSYNEQFF.